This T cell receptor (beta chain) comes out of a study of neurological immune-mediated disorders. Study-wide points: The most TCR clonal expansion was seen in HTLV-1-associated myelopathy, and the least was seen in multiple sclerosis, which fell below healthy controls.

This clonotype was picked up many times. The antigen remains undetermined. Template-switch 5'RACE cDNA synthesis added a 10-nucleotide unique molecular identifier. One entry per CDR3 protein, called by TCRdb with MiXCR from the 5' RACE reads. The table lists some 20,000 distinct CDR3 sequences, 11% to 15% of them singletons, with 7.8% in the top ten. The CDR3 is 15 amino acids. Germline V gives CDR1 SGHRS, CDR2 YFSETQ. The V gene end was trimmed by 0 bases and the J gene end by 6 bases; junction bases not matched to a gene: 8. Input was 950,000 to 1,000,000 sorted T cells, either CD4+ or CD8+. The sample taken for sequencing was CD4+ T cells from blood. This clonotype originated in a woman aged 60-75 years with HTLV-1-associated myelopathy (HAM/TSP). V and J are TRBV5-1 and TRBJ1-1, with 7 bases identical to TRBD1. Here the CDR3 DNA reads TGCGCCAGCAGCTTGGAAACAGGGGTGGACGCTGAAGCTTTCTTT. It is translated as CASSLETGVDAEAFF.